This is a list of T cell receptor beta chains from one sample in a study of T cell repertoires in cytomegalovirus infection. TCRdb re-analysed the reads in MiXCR, keeping a single row per CDR3 protein. The sample lists under 250,000 distinct CDR3 sequences; about 12% were seen once. The material sequenced was PBMCs. These TCRs come from a human donor in good health (CMV status not recorded). Some clones in this sample may be carry-over from other donors' samples. The CDR3 runs from the conserved cysteine through the conserved F or W. The order of the fields is CDR3 protein, CDR3 DNA, D gene, clone size, V gene, J gene. The D gene is left open where the match is weak. Not all rows give a size; the values are once, few, many and, for expanded clones, a class.

CDR3 protein: CASSVQATNEKLFF
CDR3 DNA: TGTGCCAGCAGTGTCCAGGCAACTAATGAAAAACTGTTTTTT
D gene: -
clone size: many
V gene: TRBV25-1
J gene: TRBJ1-4

CDR3 protein: CASSVGAGEYDEQYF
CDR3 DNA: TGTGCCAGCAGCGTAGGAGCGGGAGAATATGACGAGCAGTACTTC
D gene: TRBD2
clone size: few
V gene: TRBV9
J gene: TRBJ2-7

CDR3 protein: CASSSGLAGGRETQYF
CDR3 DNA: TGTGCCAGCAGCTCGGGACTAGCGGGAGGACGAGAGACCCAGTACTTC
D gene: TRBD2
clone size: many
V gene: TRBV7-2
J gene: TRBJ2-5

CDR3 protein: CASQNGQGRNSPLHF
CDR3 DNA: TGTGCCAGCCAAAACGGACAGGGGAGAAATTCACCCCTCCACTTT
D gene: TRBD1
clone size: -
V gene: TRBV7-9
J gene: TRBJ1-6

CDR3 protein: CASNQRRSSYNEQFF
CDR3 DNA: TGTGCCAGTAACCAGCGGAGGAGCTCCTACAATGAGCAGTTCTTC
D gene: -
clone size: few
V gene: TRBV19
J gene: TRBJ2-1

CDR3 protein: CASSKGAGEKLFF
CDR3 DNA: TGTGCCAGCAGCAAAGGGGCAGGGGAAAAACTGTTTTTT
D gene: -
clone size: few
V gene: TRBV7-3
J gene: TRBJ1-4

CDR3 protein: CASRRGANTGELFF
CDR3 DNA: TGTGCCAGCAGGCGGGGTGCGAACACCGGGGAGCTGTTTTTT
D gene: -
clone size: -
V gene: TRBV6-1
J gene: TRBJ2-2

CDR3 protein: CASSPGGGRDEQFF
CDR3 DNA: TGTGCCAGCAGCCCAGGCGGGGGCAGAGATGAGCAGTTCTTC
D gene: -
clone size: many
V gene: TRBV7-3
J gene: TRBJ2-1

CDR3 protein: CASSLIDGNTIYF
CDR3 DNA: TGTGCCAGCAGCTTAATCGACGGAAACACCATATATTTT
D gene: -
clone size: many
V gene: TRBV7-2
J gene: TRBJ1-3

CDR3 protein: CSLGQGAAGYTF
CDR3 DNA: TGCAGCCTAGGACAGGGGGCGGCCGGCTACACCTTC
D gene: TRBD1
clone size: few
V gene: TRBV29-1
J gene: TRBJ1-2

CDR3 protein: CASSLDRDSNQPQHF
CDR3 DNA: TGTGCCAGCAGCCTCGACAGGGATAGCAATCAGCCCCAGCATTTT
D gene: TRBD1
clone size: many
V gene: TRBV12-3/TRBV12-4
J gene: TRBJ1-5

CDR3 protein: CSAKDRGNGMKGYTF
CDR3 DNA: TGCAGTGCTAAGGACAGGGGGAATGGTATGAAGGGCTACACCTTC
D gene: TRBD1
clone size: many
V gene: TRBV20-1
J gene: TRBJ1-2

CDR3 protein: CASSPAALNTEAFF
CDR3 DNA: TGTGCCAGCAGCCCCGCGGCCTTAAACACTGAAGCTTTCTTT
D gene: -
clone size: -
V gene: TRBV3-1
J gene: TRBJ1-1

CDR3 protein: CATAESGNTDTQYF
CDR3 DNA: TGTGCCACCGCAGAGAGTGGGAACACAGATACGCAGTATTTT
D gene: -
clone size: many
V gene: TRBV24-1
J gene: TRBJ2-3

CDR3 protein: CASSLAGTSADTQYF
CDR3 DNA: TGTGCCAGCAGCTTAGCAGGGACTAGCGCAGATACGCAGTATTTT
D gene: TRBD2
clone size: many
V gene: TRBV7-2
J gene: TRBJ2-3

CDR3 protein: CASSQTETGGRGGELFF
CDR3 DNA: TGTGCCAGCAGCCAGACGGAGACAGGGGGTCGGGGCGGGGAGCTGTTTTTT
D gene: TRBD1
clone size: few
V gene: TRBV4-2
J gene: TRBJ2-2

CDR3 protein: CASRLFLMNTEAFF
CDR3 DNA: TGTGCCAGCAGACTATTTCTTATGAACACTGAAGCTTTCTTT
D gene: -
clone size: many
V gene: TRBV7-2
J gene: TRBJ1-1

CDR3 protein: CASSLDLDTEAFF
CDR3 DNA: TGTGCCAGCAGCTTAGATTTGGACACTGAAGCTTTCTTT
D gene: -
clone size: many
V gene: TRBV11-2
J gene: TRBJ1-1

CDR3 protein: CASMGFSAGEQFF
CDR3 DNA: TGTGCCAGCATGGGATTCTCGGCGGGTGAGCAGTTCTTC
D gene: -
clone size: many
V gene: TRBV28
J gene: TRBJ2-1

CDR3 protein: CASSPAGPNQPQHF
CDR3 DNA: TGTGCCAGCAGCCCAGCAGGACCCAATCAGCCCCAGCATTTT
D gene: -
clone size: many
V gene: TRBV7-2
J gene: TRBJ1-5

CDR3 protein: CASGTGGAKSSSYEQYF
CDR3 DNA: TGTGCCAGCGGGACAGGGGGAGCAAAGTCAAGCTCCTACGAGCAGTACTTC
D gene: TRBD1
clone size: -
V gene: TRBV28
J gene: TRBJ2-7

CDR3 protein: CSARGGGDLGNEQFF
CDR3 DNA: TGCAGTGCTAGAGGGGGCGGGGACTTGGGAAATGAGCAGTTCTTC
D gene: -
clone size: -
V gene: TRBV20-1
J gene: TRBJ2-1

CDR3 protein: CASSFMGLRRGNEQFF
CDR3 DNA: TGTGCCAGCAGCTTTATGGGACTAAGACGGGGCAATGAGCAGTTCTTC
D gene: TRBD2
clone size: many
V gene: TRBV7-2
J gene: TRBJ2-1

CDR3 protein: CASSPRPHRGMNTEAFF
CDR3 DNA: TGTGCCAGTAGTCCCCGACCCCACCGAGGAATGAACACTGAAGCTTTCTTT
D gene: -
clone size: many
V gene: TRBV19
J gene: TRBJ1-1

CDR3 protein: CASRGQGAVTEAFF
CDR3 DNA: TGTGCCAGCAGGGGACAGGGGGCGGTCACTGAAGCTTTCTTT
D gene: TRBD1
clone size: few
V gene: TRBV7-9
J gene: TRBJ1-1

CDR3 protein: CASSSVMEKLFF
CDR3 DNA: TGTGCCAGCAGCTCGGTGATGGAAAAACTGTTTTTT
D gene: -
clone size: few
V gene: TRBV11-2
J gene: TRBJ1-4

CDR3 protein: CASSSPPSYEQYF
CDR3 DNA: TGTGCCAGCAGTTCTCCCCCTTCCTACGAGCAGTACTTC
D gene: -
clone size: few
V gene: TRBV6-6
J gene: TRBJ2-7

CDR3 protein: CASSQGTTGELFF
CDR3 DNA: TGTGCCAGCAGCCAAGGCACCACCGGGGAGCTGTTTTTT
D gene: -
clone size: many
V gene: TRBV7-2
J gene: TRBJ2-2

CDR3 protein: CASSAGSWGSPLHF
CDR3 DNA: TGTGCCAGCAGTGCCGGAAGTTGGGGTTCACCCCTCCACTTT
D gene: -
clone size: many
V gene: TRBV12-3/TRBV12-4
J gene: TRBJ1-6

CDR3 protein: CSVLLGTSGRLNEQFF
CDR3 DNA: TGCAGTGTATTACTCGGGACTAGCGGGAGATTGAATGAGCAGTTCTTC
D gene: TRBD2
clone size: few
V gene: TRBV20-1
J gene: TRBJ2-1

CDR3 protein: CASSPQGQGGNNEQFF
CDR3 DNA: TGCGCCAGCAGCCCGCAGGGACAGGGGGGAAACAATGAGCAGTTCTTC
D gene: TRBD1
clone size: many
V gene: TRBV5-1
J gene: TRBJ2-1